These T cell receptor beta chains were read from a single sample in a study of cytomegalovirus exposure and HLA in healthy donors. TCRdb's table, derived via immunoSEQ multiplex PCR, lists solely in-frame clones and lacks some. This sample carries roughly 200,000 clones, with 6.5% going to the ten biggest clones. The specimen was PBMCs. These receptor sequences come from a man between 25 and 39 years old in good health and CMV-seronegative. The CDR3 runs from the conserved cysteine through the conserved F or W.

V gene: TRBV19; J gene: TRBJ1-1; CDR3 protein: CASSSGQGASTEAFF
V gene: TRBV7-9; J gene: TRBJ2-2; CDR3 protein: CASSVTGGGTGELFF
V gene: TRBV7-7; J gene: TRBJ2-5; CDR3 protein: CASSSTGWGETQYF
V gene: TRBV18; J gene: TRBJ2-3; CDR3 protein: CASSPFRGTDTQYF
V gene: TRBV10-3; J gene: TRBJ1-5; CDR3 protein: CAISVSGTPGGNQPQHF
V gene: TRBV9; J gene: TRBJ1-2; CDR3 protein: CASSVGYRANLQYGYTF
V gene: TRBV28; J gene: TRBJ1-5; CDR3 protein: CASSRGGYNQPQHF
V gene: TRBV27; J gene: TRBJ1-5; CDR3 protein: CASSLSGTVSNQPQHF
V gene: TRBV5-4; J gene: TRBJ1-2; CDR3 protein: CASSFTGGYTF
V gene: TRBV7-2; J gene: TRBJ1-5; CDR3 protein: CASSPPIPGQPQHF
V gene: TRBV7-9; J gene: NA; CDR3 protein: CASSPGTGSEQYF
V gene: TRBV7-2; J gene: TRBJ2-7; CDR3 protein: CASSLGPGRGSYEQYF
V gene: TRBV30; J gene: TRBJ1-1; CDR3 protein: CAWTLSTEAFF
V gene: TRBV18; J gene: TRBJ2-1; CDR3 protein: CASLRLESNEQFF
V gene: TRBV30; J gene: TRBJ1-6; CDR3 protein: CAWRAQGSYNSPLHF
V gene: TRBV30; J gene: TRBJ2-3; CDR3 protein: CAWSVGLAGFADTQYF
V gene: TRBV7-2; J gene: TRBJ2-1; CDR3 protein: CASSLVGGGSYNEQFF
V gene: TRBV27; J gene: TRBJ2-3; CDR3 protein: CASSLWVQGTTDTQYF
V gene: TRBV21-1; J gene: TRBJ2-7; CDR3 protein: CASSKIQGVCYEQYF
V gene: TRBV28; J gene: TRBJ1-3; CDR3 protein: CASSSPGGNTIYF
V gene: TRBV6-1; J gene: TRBJ1-2; CDR3 protein: CASSSWDRPNYGYTF
V gene: TRBV6-1; J gene: TRBJ1-4; CDR3 protein: CASRANVQTNEKLFF
V gene: TRBV28; J gene: TRBJ2-7; CDR3 protein: CASSPWVGQGPYEQYF
V gene: TRBV27; J gene: TRBJ1-6; CDR3 protein: CASSPGGGNSPLHF
V gene: TRBV11-3; J gene: TRBJ1-3; CDR3 protein: CASSLEAGAANTIYF
V gene: TRBV4-1; J gene: TRBJ2-7; CDR3 protein: CASSQIILELSLYEQYF
V gene: TRBV7-6; J gene: TRBJ2-3; CDR3 protein: CASGPGSTDTQYF
V gene: TRBV7-9; J gene: TRBJ1-3; CDR3 protein: CAPSLSGNTIYF
V gene: TRBV28; J gene: TRBJ2-7; CDR3 protein: CASSGTGVYEQYF
V gene: TRBV6-6; J gene: TRBJ2-2; CDR3 protein: CATQKQGPGELFF
V gene: TRBV10-1; J gene: TRBJ1-1; CDR3 protein: CASSPGQGTRTEAFF
V gene: TRBV2; J gene: TRBJ2-5; CDR3 protein: CASTWASGDQETQYF
V gene: TRBV5-1; J gene: TRBJ2-1; CDR3 protein: CASSRGLAVTYNEQFF
V gene: TRBV19; J gene: TRBJ2-7; CDR3 protein: CASSASRLARYEQYF
V gene: TRBV2; J gene: TRBJ2-1; CDR3 protein: CASRPGLAGVHNEQFF
V gene: TRBV14; J gene: TRBJ1-2; CDR3 protein: CASSPTQAQGALNYGYTF
V gene: TRBV10-3; J gene: TRBJ1-5; CDR3 protein: CAIGGADSNQPQHF
V gene: TRBV2; J gene: TRBJ1-6; CDR3 protein: CASSPRTYNSPLHF
V gene: TRBV19; J gene: TRBJ2-1; CDR3 protein: CASSIAGVSYNEQFF
V gene: TRBV6-5; J gene: TRBJ2-7; CDR3 protein: CASSPDRDRGYEQYF
V gene: TRBV29-1; J gene: TRBJ2-2; CDR3 protein: CSVERGVTGELFF
V gene: TRBV7-2; J gene: TRBJ1-5; CDR3 protein: CASSFGQGSQPQHF
V gene: TRBV7-6; J gene: TRBJ1-5; CDR3 protein: CASSLGQGISNQPQHF
V gene: TRBV10-3; J gene: TRBJ2-3; CDR3 protein: CAITQGGPPDTQYF
V gene: TRBV7-9; J gene: TRBJ2-7; CDR3 protein: CASSPLLKSEHYEQYF